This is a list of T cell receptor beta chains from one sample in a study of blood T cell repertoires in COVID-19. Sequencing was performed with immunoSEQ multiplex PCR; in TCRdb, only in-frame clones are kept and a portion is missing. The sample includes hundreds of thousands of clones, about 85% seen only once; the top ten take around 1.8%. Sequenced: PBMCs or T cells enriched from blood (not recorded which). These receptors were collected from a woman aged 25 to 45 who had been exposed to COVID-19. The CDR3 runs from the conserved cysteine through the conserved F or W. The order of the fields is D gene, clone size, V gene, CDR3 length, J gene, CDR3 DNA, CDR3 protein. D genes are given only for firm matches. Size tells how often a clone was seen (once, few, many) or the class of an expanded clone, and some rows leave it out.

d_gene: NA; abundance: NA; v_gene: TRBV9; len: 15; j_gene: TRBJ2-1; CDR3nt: TGTGCCAGCAGCGTTACCGGGACTCCCGCCAATGAGCAGTTCTTC; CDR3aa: CASSVTGTPANEQFF
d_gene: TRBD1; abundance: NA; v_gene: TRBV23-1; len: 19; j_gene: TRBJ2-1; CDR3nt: TGCGCCAGCAGTCAATTAAGCCAGGACAGGGGAATATGGGGCAATGAGCAGTTCTTC; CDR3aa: CASSQLSQDRGIWGNEQFF
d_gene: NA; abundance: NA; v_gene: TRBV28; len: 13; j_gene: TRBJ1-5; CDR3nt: TGTGCCAGCAGTTTGGTGGCTAATCAGCCCCAGCATTTT; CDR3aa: CASSLVANQPQHF
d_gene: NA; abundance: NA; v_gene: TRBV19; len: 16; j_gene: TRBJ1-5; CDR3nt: TGTGCCAGTAGTATAACCCCCGGGGGTATCAATCAGCCCCAGCATTTT; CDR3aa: CASSITPGGINQPQHF
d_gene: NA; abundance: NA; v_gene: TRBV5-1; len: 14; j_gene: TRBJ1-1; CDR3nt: TGCGCCAGTCAACCACCAGGGGTGGGTGATGAAGCTTTCTTT; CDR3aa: CASQPPGVGDEAFF
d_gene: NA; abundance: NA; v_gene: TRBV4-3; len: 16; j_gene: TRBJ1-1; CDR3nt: TGCGCCAGCAGCCAATATGAGGGAAAGGTGTTATTTGGAGCTTTCTTT; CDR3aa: CASSQYEGKVLFGAFF
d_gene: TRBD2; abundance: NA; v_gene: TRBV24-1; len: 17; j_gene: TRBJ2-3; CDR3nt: TGTGCCACCAGTGGTGCTCCCGGGACTAGTTCCACAGATACGCAGTATTTT; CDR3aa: CATSGAPGTSSTDTQYF
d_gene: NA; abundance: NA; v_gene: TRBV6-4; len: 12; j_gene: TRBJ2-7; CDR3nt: TGTGCCAGCAGTGACAGGGGTTACGAGCAGTACTTC; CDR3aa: CASSDRGYEQYF
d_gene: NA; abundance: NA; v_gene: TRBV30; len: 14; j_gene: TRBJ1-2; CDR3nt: TGTGCCTGGGATGGGGGGGCCCGGAACTATGGCTACACCTTC; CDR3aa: CAWDGGARNYGYTF
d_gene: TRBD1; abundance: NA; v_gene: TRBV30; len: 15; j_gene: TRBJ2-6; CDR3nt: TGTGCCTGGAAATTCACAGGGGCTGGGGCCAACGTCCTGACTTTC; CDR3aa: CAWKFTGAGANVLTF
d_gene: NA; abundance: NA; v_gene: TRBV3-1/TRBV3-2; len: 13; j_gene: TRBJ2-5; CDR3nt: TGTGCCAGCAGCCCGACAGGTCGAGAGACCCAGTACTTC; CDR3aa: CASSPTGRETQYF
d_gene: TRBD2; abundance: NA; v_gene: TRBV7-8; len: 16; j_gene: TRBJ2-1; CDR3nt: TGTGCCAGCAGCCCCCTGGGACTAGCGGGCCCCAATGAGCAGTTCTTC; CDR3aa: CASSPLGLAGPNEQFF
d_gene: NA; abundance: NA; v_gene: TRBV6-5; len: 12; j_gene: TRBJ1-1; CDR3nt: TGTGCCGTTCGGGGGGTCCTCTCTGAAGCTTTCTTT; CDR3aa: CAVRGVLSEAFF
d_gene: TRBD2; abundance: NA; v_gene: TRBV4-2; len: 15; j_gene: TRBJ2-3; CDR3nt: TGTGCCAGCAGCCGGTTCGCGACTAGCCCAGATACGCAGTATTTT; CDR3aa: CASSRFATSPDTQYF
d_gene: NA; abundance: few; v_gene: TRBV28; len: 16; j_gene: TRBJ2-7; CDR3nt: TGTGCCAGCAGCAGACCTACCGGGACACGGGCCTACGAGCAGTACTTC; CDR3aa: CASSRPTGTRAYEQYF
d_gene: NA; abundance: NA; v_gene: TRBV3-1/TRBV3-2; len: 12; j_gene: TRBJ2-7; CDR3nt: TGTGCCAGCAGCGTTTGGCAGGGCGAGCAGTACTTC; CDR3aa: CASSVWQGEQYF
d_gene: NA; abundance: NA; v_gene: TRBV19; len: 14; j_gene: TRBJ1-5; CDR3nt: TGTGCCAGTAGTATACAGGGCGTGGGTCAGCCCCAGCATTTT; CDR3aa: CASSIQGVGQPQHF
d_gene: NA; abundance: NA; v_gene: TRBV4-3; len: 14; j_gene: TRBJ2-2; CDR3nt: TGCGCCAGCAGCCAAGATCGTGTGTCTGGGGAGCTGTTTTTT; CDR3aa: CASSQDRVSGELFF
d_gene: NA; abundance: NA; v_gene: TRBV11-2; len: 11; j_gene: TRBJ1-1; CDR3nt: TGTGCCAGCAGCTTAGGCTGGGAGGCTTTCTTT; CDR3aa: CASSLGWEAFF
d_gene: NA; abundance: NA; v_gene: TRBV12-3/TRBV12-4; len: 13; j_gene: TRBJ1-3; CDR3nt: TGTGCCAGCACCAACAGGGTCGGAAACACCATATATTTT; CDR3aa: CASTNRVGNTIYF
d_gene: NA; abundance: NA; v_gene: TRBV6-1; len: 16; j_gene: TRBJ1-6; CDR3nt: TGTGCCAGCAGTGATCTTATAAGTCCGGTTAATTCACCCCTCCACTTT; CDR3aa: CASSDLISPVNSPLHF
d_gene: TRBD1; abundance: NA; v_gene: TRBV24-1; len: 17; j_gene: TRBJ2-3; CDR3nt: TGTGCCACCAGTGATGATTCGGGACAGGGTAACACAGATACGCAGTATTTT; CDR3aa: CATSDDSGQGNTDTQYF
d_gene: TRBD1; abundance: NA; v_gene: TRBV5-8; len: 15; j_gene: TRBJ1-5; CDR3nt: TGTGCCAGCACCTCTGAGGGGGCTGTCGGGCAGCCCCAGCATTTT; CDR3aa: CASTSEGAVGQPQHF
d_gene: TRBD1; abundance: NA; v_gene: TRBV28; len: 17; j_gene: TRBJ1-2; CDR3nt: TGTGCCAGCATCCCGGGGTCCGGGACAGGGACTAACTATGGCTACACCTTC; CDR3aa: CASIPGSGTGTNYGYTF
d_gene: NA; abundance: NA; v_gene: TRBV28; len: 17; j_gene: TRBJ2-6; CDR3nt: TGTGCCAGCAGTTCCCACACGGGGAGCTCTGGGGCCAACGTCCTGACTTTC; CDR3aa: CASSSHTGSSGANVLTF
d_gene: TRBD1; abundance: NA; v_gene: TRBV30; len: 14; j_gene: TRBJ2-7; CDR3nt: TGTGCCTGGAGTATCGGGACAGGGGTATACGAGCAGTACTTC; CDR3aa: CAWSIGTGVYEQYF
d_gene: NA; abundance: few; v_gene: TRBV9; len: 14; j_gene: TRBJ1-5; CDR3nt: TGTGCCAGCAGCCAAGTTGAGGGCAATCAGCCCCAGCATTTT; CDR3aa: CASSQVEGNQPQHF
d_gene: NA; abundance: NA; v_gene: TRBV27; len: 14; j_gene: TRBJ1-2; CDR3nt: TGTGCCAGCAGCCCACCGACTACTAACTATGGCTACACCTTC; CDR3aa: CASSPPTTNYGYTF
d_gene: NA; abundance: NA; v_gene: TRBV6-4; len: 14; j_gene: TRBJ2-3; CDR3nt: TGTGCCAGCAGTGAAGCGGGCGGAGGGTATACGCAGTATTTT; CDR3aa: CASSEAGGGYTQYF
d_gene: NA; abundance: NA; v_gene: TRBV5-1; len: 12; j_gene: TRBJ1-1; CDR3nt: TGCGCCAGCAGCTTTGGAGGTACTGAAGCTTTCTTT; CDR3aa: CASSFGGTEAFF
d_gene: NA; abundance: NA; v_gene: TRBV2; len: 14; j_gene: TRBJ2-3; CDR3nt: TGTGCCAGCAGCGATTTTACAGACACAGATACGCAGTATTTT; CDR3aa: CASSDFTDTDTQYF